These 17 T cell receptor beta chains originate from one sample sequenced in a study of T cell responses to AZD1222 COVID-19 vaccine. Measured with immunoSEQ multiplex PCR; TCRdb has only the in-frame clones, and not every one. Of fewer than 200,000 clones listed, just over 85% are singletons. The sequencing here drew on peripheral blood, taken 28 days after the second AZD1222 dose. Receptors were obtained from an adult who received the AZD1222 COVID-19 vaccine.

This clone was picked up one time. The V call is TRBV29-1, the J call TRBJ2-4; 7 nucleotides agree with TRBD1. Germline CDR1 SQVTM, CDR2 ANQGSEA. This CDR3 spans 11 amino acids. Trimming removed 3 bases from V and 10 bases from J; junction bases left unmatched: 3. The CDR3 loop is CSVEQGEIQYF. CDR3 coding DNA: TGCAGCGTTGAGCAGGGGGAAATTCAGTACTTC.

The CDR3 region has the DNA TGTGCCAGCAGCTTAGACAGCCAGAACACTGAAGCTTTCTTT. Translating it yields CASSLDSQNTEAFF. The chain joins TRBV11-3 to TRBJ1-1; no clear D. Germline loops: CDR1 SGHNT, CDR2 YENEEA. The CDR3 covers 14 residues. V lost 0 bases and J lost 1, with 6 bases in between.

The rearrangement joins TRBV5-4 to TRBJ1-1; D is uncertain. Germline-derived CDR1 and CDR2 are SGHNT and YYREEE (reference sequence). The CDR3 covers 13 residues. The germline V and J ends were trimmed by 6 bases and 10 bases, with 19 bases remaining between them. CDR3 protein: CASTIRSLPGAFF. Here the CDR3 DNA reads TGTGCCAGCACTATCAGGTCGCTGCCGGGAGCTTTCTTT.

The CDR3 sequence is CSVGAGNTGELFF. The CDR3, as DNA: TGCAGCGTTGGGGCAGGGAACACCGGGGAGCTGTTTTTT. The genes are TRBV29-1 and TRBJ2-2, with no clear D. This CDR3 is built from 13 residues. The germline V gene encodes CDR1 SQVTM and CDR2 ANQGSEA. Trimming cost V 4 bases and J 1 base, with 7 bases left between them.

The chain links TRBV7-8 to TRBJ1-2; D is ambiguous. V was trimmed by 4 bases and J by 2 bases, leaving 8 bases between them. CDR3 length equals 13 residues. Per the germline V gene, CDR1 is SGHVS and CDR2 is FQNEAQ. This chain's CDR3 is CASSSDLNYGYTF. The CDR3 DNA is TGTGCCAGCAGCTCGGACCTAAACTATGGCTACACCTTC.

CDR3 in amino acids: CASSVVGGSTDTQYF. The CDR3 DNA is TGTGCCAGCAGCGTAGTGGGGGGTAGCACAGATACGCAGTATTTT. This chain joins TRBV9 and TRBJ2-3; D might be TRBD2 (6 bases). This CDR3 is 15 amino acids long. V was clipped by 0 bases and J by 0 bases, with 8 bases between them. Germline V CDR1 and CDR2: SGDLS, YYNGEE.

V gene TRBV5-1 combines with J gene TRBJ2-3, with D tentatively TRBD2 (5 bases). V was trimmed by 4 bases and J by 4 bases, leaving 10 bases between them. From germline, CDR1 is SGHRS and CDR2 YFSETQ. The CDR3 covers 13 residues. The CDR3 sequence: CASSSERSDTQYF. CDR3 coding DNA: TGCGCCAGCAGCAGCGAGCGGTCAGATACGCAGTATTTT.

V is TRBV7-3 and J is TRBJ2-1, with D unclear. V was cut by 5 bases and J by 0 bases, with 11 bases left in between. Germline-derived CDR1 and CDR2 are SGHTA and FQGTGA. The CDR3 loop spans 15 amino acids. The CDR3 DNA sequence: TGTGCCAGCAGCCGGCAGGCAAGCTCCTACAATGAGCAGTTCTTC. Protein product: CASSRQASSYNEQFF.

The genes are TRBV5-1 and TRBJ2-3, with 7 bases aligning to TRBD2. Per germline, CDR1 SGHRS and CDR2 YFSETQ. The CDR3 extends over 15 amino acids. V trimming: 0 bases; J trimming: 4 bases; junction bases outside the gene matches: 5. The CDR3 sequence is CASSLESGAADTQYF. The CDR3 DNA sequence: TGCGCCAGCAGCTTGGAAAGCGGGGCCGCAGATACGCAGTATTTT.

V gene TRBV6-6 combines with J gene TRBJ2-1; 9 positions match TRBD2. V lost 7 bases to trimming and J lost 8 bases; unmatched junction nucleotides: 12. The CDR3 is 15 amino acids. Germline loops: CDR1 MNHNY, CDR2 SVGAGI (reference sequence). The chain's CDR3 is CASIKEGGGAYEQFF. The DNA for the CDR3 is TGTGCCAGCATCAAGGAGGGCGGGGGGGCCTATGAGCAGTTCTTC.

The chain employs TRBV19 and TRBJ1-2, with D unclear. Per germline, CDR1 LNHDA and CDR2 SQIVND (reference sequence). V lost 4 bases to trimming and J lost 4 bases, with 16 bases between them. The CDR3 totals 15 residues. This chain's CDR3 is CASSKSAQKVYGYTF. The CDR3, as DNA: TGTGCCAGTAGTAAAAGCGCCCAAAAGGTCTATGGCTACACCTTC.

V is TRBV12-1 and J is TRBJ2-7; no DNA check was done on the table's D call, TRBD2. TRBV12-1 is assigned pseudogene status. The CDR3 runs 16 residues. The CDR3 protein is CASSFPSGTTSYEQYF. DNA for the CDR3: TGTGCCAGCAGCTTCCCCTCCGGGACTACATCCTACGAGCAGTACTTC.

The V and J genes are TRBV27 and TRBJ1-2, with 7 positions matching TRBD1. Trimming at V came to 0 bases and at J to 5 bases, leaving 3 bases not matched to a gene. The germline gives CDR1 MNHEY, CDR2 SMNVEV (reference sequence). The CDR3 consists of 14 residues. CDR3 residues: CASSLSGQRYGYTF. The CDR3 DNA sequence: TGTGCCAGCAGTTTATCGGGACAGAGGTATGGCTACACCTTC.

The V and J genes are TRBV29-1 and TRBJ2-2, with TRBD1 as a possible D gene (6 bases). V gave up 5 bases and J gave up 5 bases, with 18 bases separating them. Germline V lookup: CDR1 SQVTM, CDR2 ANQGSEA. The CDR3 has 15 amino acids. Here the CDR3 DNA reads TGCAGCGTTTATACAGGGTCTAAAGGGACCGGGGAGCTGTTTTTT. Translation: CSVYTGSKGTGELFF.

This clone was detected only once. The V and J genes are TRBV15 and TRBJ1-1; weak D call: TRBD1 (6 bases). Trimming removed 1 base from V and 0 bases from J, with 9 bases in between. This CDR3 comprises 15 residues. Germline V gene lookup returns CDR1 LNHNV and CDR2 YYDKDF (reference sequence). CDR3 region: CATSRVTGLNTEAFF. CDR3 nucleotides: TGTGCCACCAGCAGAGTCACAGGGTTGAACACTGAAGCTTTCTTT. Full variable domain (remainder filled in from reference TRBV15 and TRBJ1-1): DAMVIQNPRYQVTQFGKPVTLSCSQTLNHNVMYWYQQKSSQAPKLLFHYYDKDFNNEADTPDNFQSRRPNTSFCFLDIRSPGLGDTAMYLCATSRVTGLNTEAFFGQGTRLTVV.

This clone has more than one count but fewer than ten. The chain has TRBV14 and TRBJ2-7, with D unresolved. This CDR3 comprises 12 residues. V was shortened by 2 bases and J by 4 bases, with 6 bases between the two germline ends. Germline CDR1 SGHDN, CDR2 FVKESK. CDR3: CASSQYWYEQYF. The CDR3 bases are TGTGCCAGCAGCCAATATTGGTACGAGCAGTACTTC.

V usage is TRBV24-1 and J usage is TRBJ2-1; 7 bases fit TRBD1. V lost 2 bases, J lost 7 bases, and 10 bases stayed unmatched. Looked up from germline, CDR1 is KGHDR and CDR2 is SFDVKD. The CDR3 is made up of 16 amino acids. CDR3 nucleotides: TGTGCCACCAGTGATTCAGCAGGGGGAAACCTGAATGAGCAGTTCTTC. Amino acids: CATSDSAGGNLNEQFF.